The sequence of this T cell receptor (beta chain) was determined in a study of blood T cell repertoires in COVID-19. Looking at the study overall: Both acute and convalescent COVID-19 samples were obtained from the United States, Italy and Spain. PBMCs, B-cell-depleted T cells, or T cells were the source of the cDNA or gDNA that made up the material.

Original processing methods: For nucleated cells, counts were estimated from reference gene primer amplification. Sequencing was performed with immunoSEQ multiplex PCR; in TCRdb, only in-frame clones are kept and a portion is missing. Clone size and V and J calls were adopted from that table, with D and trimming inferred from the DNA. The data hold some 130,000 clones, with 60% to 85% observed a single time. The ends lost 6 bases at V and 10 bases at J; junction bases unmatched: 2. Per germline, CDR1 MNHEY and CDR2 SMNVEV (reference sequence). The length of the CDR3 is 13 residues. The chain carries TRBV27 and TRBJ2-1, with 14 bases that match TRBD2. This TCR derives from a man older than 75 with acute or convalescent COVID-19. Source material: peripheral blood. Written as DNA, the CDR3 is TGTGCCAGCAGGCGGACTAGCGGGGGGGAGCAGTTCTTC. This sequence encodes CASRRTSGGEQFF.